Below, 5 T cell receptor beta chains from the same sample are listed, as sequenced in a study of blood T cell repertoires in COVID-19 (TCRdb year 2020). The library was prepared using the immunoSEQ multiplex PCR assay. Not all clones reach the TCRdb copy of this immuneACCESS table, which keeps in-frame sequences only. Checked studies attribute under half of the gap to unresolved V genes and leave the rest unexplained. This sample is represented by approximately 450,000 clones; around 88% of them were singletons. The biggest ten clones account for 4% to 4.5% of the sample. Sequenced input: peripheral blood. The source of these receptors is a woman in her twenties or thirties with acute or convalescent COVID-19.

This chain uses TRBV2 with TRBJ2-5; 8 nucleotides agree with TRBD1. Germline values: CDR1 SNHLY, CDR2 FYNNEI. V shed 6 bases, J shed 5 bases, and the junction held 8 bases outside the gene matches. The CDR3 extends over 14 amino acids. In nucleotides, the CDR3 is TGTGCCAGCAGGCGGGACAGGCAACCGGAGACCCAGTACTTC. Its translation is CASRRDRQPETQYF.

The CDR3 coding sequence is TGTGCCAGCAGCCCCGCCTCCCCGGGACAGGGAACTGAAGCTTTCTTT. Amino acids: CASSPASPGQGTEAFF. The chain recombines TRBV2 with TRBJ1-1, with 9 positions matching TRBD1. With 6 bases clipped from V and 5 bases from J, the junction kept 13 bases outside the gene matches. The CDR3 covers 16 residues. In germline, CDR1 is SNHLY, CDR2 FYNNEI.

The V gene is TRBV25-1, the J gene TRBJ2-1, with 9 bases that match TRBD2. Trimming at V came to 3 bases and at J to 11 bases, leaving 8 bases not matched to a gene. The V gene's germline CDR1 is MGHDK and CDR2 SYGVNS. The CDR3 length is 14 residues. The CDR3 protein is CASSERGGRYKQFF. DNA of the CDR3: TGTGCCAGCAGTGAGCGGGGGGGCCGGTATAAGCAGTTCTTC.

This clone was counted a single time. This chain joins TRBV6-5 and TRBJ1-2, with D maybe TRBD1 (6 bases). Germline values: CDR1 MNHEY, CDR2 SVGAGI. Trimming took 7 bases from V and 2 from J, leaving 11 bases between them. This CDR3 is built from 13 residues. The CDR3 here is CASTPGVNYGYTF. The CDR3 nucleotides read TGTGCCAGCACTCCAGGGGTAAACTATGGCTACACCTTC.

In DNA, the CDR3 is TGTGCCAGCAGAAGCCTCCCGGGTAACACTGAAGCTTTCTTT. Translation gives CASRSLPGNTEAFF. The rearrangement joins TRBV6-5 to TRBJ1-1, with D unresolved. V was clipped by 6 bases and J by 2 bases, with 13 bases between them. The CDR3 spans 14 residues. The germline V gene has CDR1 MNHEY and CDR2 SVGAGI.